This TCR beta chain was sequenced for a study of control samples from healthy donors and cancer patients (dated by TCRdb to the early 2020s). Libraries were constructed by the immunoSEQ multiplex PCR assay. TCRdb mirrors the immuneACCESS table, restricted to in-frame sequences. Some clones are absent from its copies; in checked studies, under half trace to an unresolved V gene, and the reason for the others is unknown. The sample table shows some 71,000 clones, and about nine tenths are seen once. The ten largest clonotypes hold roughly a fifth of the sample. The CDR3 contains 15 residues, cysteine and valine counted. The retained sequence is limited to the CDR3, 45 bases, with the frame set at the first base. Sequences KGHSH (CDR1) and LQKENI (CDR2) are obtained from the germline V gene. V is pared back by 6 bases and J by 3 bases, with 18 bases lying between the germline termini. Worth noting for this clone: It has no known antigen specificity. Within one base of it there is no much larger clone, and no base qualities were kept.

This chain is built from TRBV18 and TRBJ2-7; the D element could tentatively be TRBD1 or TRBD2, as 5 bases agree for each. The sample comprised PBMCs. This TCR derives from a man in his sixties with lung cancer. The DNA sequence is given as TGTGCCAGCTCCCAATCTAGGGACCCTATCTACGAGCAGTACGTC. Its protein reads: CASSQSRDPIYEQYV.